What follows are 20 T cell receptor beta chains derived from one specimen sequenced in a study of monozygotic twins with inflammatory bowel disease. TCRdb reprocessed the 5' RACE reads, with one entry per CDR3 protein and no DNA. The repertoire table contains about 380,000 distinct CDR3 sequences. Source material: blood. The source of these receptors is a human donor with ulcerative colitis or Crohn's disease, or a healthy co-twin of an affected twin (not recorded which).

This chain joins TRBV6-1 and TRBJ2-7. The CDR3 covers 14 residues. The V gene's germline CDR1 is MNHNS and CDR2 SASEGT. The chain's CDR3 is CASSPSRGFHEQYF.

The CDR3 loop is CAGAGGRYEQYF. The V gene is TRBV2, the J gene TRBJ2-7; TCRdb returns TRBD1, unconfirmable since there is no DNA. This CDR3 has 12 amino acids. Looked up from germline, CDR1 is SNHLY and CDR2 is FYNNEI.

The chain is built from TRBV5-8 and TRBJ2-2; as DNA is missing, the TRBD1 call by TCRdb cannot be tested. The germline V gene has CDR1 SGHTS and CDR2 YDEGEE. The CDR3 is 17 residues long. CDR3 in amino acids: CASSRGTGLKNTGELFF. Full variable domain (rest looked up from reference TRBV5-8 and TRBJ2-2): EAGVTQSPTHLIKTRGQQATLRCSPISGHTSVYWYQQALGLGLQFLLWYDEGEERNRGNFPPRFSGRQFPNYSSELNVNALELEDSALYLCASSRGTGLKNTGELFFGEGSRLTVL.

CDR3 sequence reads: CASSPGGQGPYF. The chain joins TRBV7-9 to TRBJ2-7; lacking DNA, the TRBD1 call made by TCRdb goes unchecked. The CDR3 consists of 12 residues. The germline V gene has CDR1 SEHNR and CDR2 FQNEAQ (reference sequence).

The chain is built from TRBV6-5 and TRBJ1-6. This CDR3 is built from 12 residues. CDR1 and CDR2 from the germline V gene are MNHEY and SVGAGI. This CDR3 is CASSYRHSPLHF.

The gene calls are TRBV20-1 and TRBJ2-7; the D call of TRBD2 rests on TCRdb alone, since no DNA is present to check it. The CDR3 totals 13 residues. Germline V gene sequence: CDR1 DFQATT, CDR2 SNEGSKA (reference sequence). CDR3 region: CSAREGLDYEQYF.

This chain connects TRBV4-3 to TRBJ1-4. Germline CDR1 is LGHNA and CDR2 is YSLEER. The CDR3 length is 15 residues. CDR3 loop: CASSQSWAGNEKLFF.

This rearrangement joins TRBV28 to TRBJ2-5; checking the TCRdb D call of TRBD1 is not possible without DNA. Germline values: CDR1 MDHEN, CDR2 SYDVKM. The CDR3 sequence is 13 residues long. The CDR3: CASSPPWRETQYF.

The CDR3: CASQTQGGYNSPLHF. The genes are TRBV19 and TRBJ1-6; TCRdb proposes TRBD1, but this gene call is untestable without DNA. Per germline, CDR1 LNHDA and CDR2 SQIVND (reference sequence). This CDR3 region has 15 residues.

The chain links TRBV6-1 to TRBJ1-4. There are 13 residues in the CDR3. Germline V CDR1 and CDR2: MNHNS, SASEGT. CDR3 loop: CASSQRPNEKLFF.

The chain links TRBV19 to TRBJ1-1. The CDR3 runs 13 residues. Germline values: CDR1 LNHDA, CDR2 SQIVND (reference sequence). CDR3 loop: CASSMDPITEAFF.

CDR3 loop: CSVVRQDGLYGYTF. This chain links TRBV29-1 with TRBJ1-2; TCRdb outputs TRBD1, but without DNA this stays unchecked. The CDR3 totals 14 residues. The germline V gene encodes CDR1 SQVTM and CDR2 ANQGSEA.

V is TRBV5-1 and J is TRBJ2-7; TCRdb returns TRBD1, unconfirmable since there is no DNA. CDR1 and CDR2 from the germline V gene are SGHRS and YFSETQ. The CDR3 spans 14 residues. The CDR3 spells CASSLAGESYEQYF. The complete variable domain, with remaining parts taken from reference TRBV5-1 and TRBJ2-7, reads KAGVTQTPRYLIKTRGQQVTLSCSPISGHRSVSWYQQTPGQGLQFLFEYFSETQRNKGNFPGRFSGRQFSNSRSEMNVSTLELGDSALYLCASSLAGESYEQYFGPGTRLTVT.

The chain uses TRBV7-9 and TRBJ1-2; lacking DNA, the TRBD1 call made by TCRdb goes unchecked. There are 13 residues in the CDR3. The germline V gene has CDR1 SEHNR and CDR2 FQNEAQ (reference sequence). The CDR3 loop reads CASSLMGQYGYTF.

The chain joins TRBV29-1 to TRBJ1-3. Germline V gene lookup returns CDR1 SQVTM and CDR2 ANQGSEA. The CDR3 is 12 residues long. The CDR3 region is CSVDVSGNTIYF.

V usage is TRBV5-6 and J usage is TRBJ2-2; TCRdb selects TRBD2, and the lack of DNA leaves this call unchecked. This CDR3 has 15 residues. Germline V gene sequence: CDR1 SGHDT, CDR2 YYEEEE. This chain's CDR3 is CASSLAGRADGELFF. Full variable domain (remainder filled in from reference TRBV5-6 and TRBJ2-2): DAGVTQSPTHLIKTRGQQVTLRCSPKSGHDTVSWYQQALGQGPQFIFQYYEEEERQRGNFPDRFSGHQFPNYSSELNVNALLLGDSALYLCASSLAGRADGELFFGEGSRLTVL.

The chain is built from TRBV29-1 and TRBJ1-3. CDR3 length equals 13 residues. Germline assignment: CDR1 SQVTM and CDR2 ANQGSEA. The CDR3 sequence: CSVEDIEGRTIYF.

CDR3 loop: CASSLAATPAEAFF. The chain recombines TRBV5-1 with TRBJ1-1; the TCRdb call, TRBD1, lacks DNA for checking. Germline lookup yields CDR1 SGHRS and CDR2 YFSETQ. The CDR3 loop spans 14 amino acids. Together with reference TRBV5-1 and TRBJ1-1, the CDR3 gives the full variable domain: KAGVTQTPRYLIKTRGQQVTLSCSPISGHRSVSWYQQTPGQGLQFLFEYFSETQRNKGNFPGRFSGRQFSNSRSEMNVSTLELGDSALYLCASSLAATPAEAFFGQGTRLTVV.

The chain employs TRBV11-1 and TRBJ2-2; absent DNA, TCRdb's TRBD2 call cannot be checked. Germline-derived CDR1 and CDR2 are SGHAT and FQDESV (reference sequence). The CDR3 is made up of 18 amino acids. The CDR3 sequence: CASSSKNPGLAGAGELFF.

The rearrangement joins TRBV30 to TRBJ2-1; lacking DNA, the TRBD1 call made by TCRdb goes unchecked. CDR1 is GTSNPN, CDR2 SVGIG, per germline (reference sequence). CDR3 length: 19 residues. The CDR3 is CAWSVILVLLGRSFGEQFF.